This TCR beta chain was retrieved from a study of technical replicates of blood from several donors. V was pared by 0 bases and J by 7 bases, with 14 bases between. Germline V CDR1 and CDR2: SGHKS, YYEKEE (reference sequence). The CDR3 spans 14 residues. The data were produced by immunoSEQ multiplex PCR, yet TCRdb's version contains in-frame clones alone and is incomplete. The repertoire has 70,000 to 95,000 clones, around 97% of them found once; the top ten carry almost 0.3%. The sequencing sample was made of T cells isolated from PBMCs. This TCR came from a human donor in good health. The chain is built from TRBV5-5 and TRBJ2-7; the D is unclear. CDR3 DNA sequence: TGTGCCAGCAGCTTGGATTTTAAGTGGAGAGAGCAGTACTTC. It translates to CASSLDFKWREQYF.